This passage covers 25 T cell receptor beta chains from one sample sequenced in a study. TCRdb ran MiXCR on the 5' RACE reads and lists one entry per CDR3 protein. The sample lists 45,000 to 55,000 distinct CDR3 sequences; about 25% were seen once. Sequenced sample: tumor-infiltrating naive CD4+ T cells sorted from the breast tumor. Indicated subset: naive CD4+ T cells, CD4+CD45RA+CD25-. These receptors were obtained from a female donor with breast cancer.

The V call is TRBV7-9, the J call TRBJ2-1; D is perhaps TRBD1 or TRBD2 (7 bases each). Germline CDR1 is SEHNR and CDR2 is FQNEAQ (reference sequence). This CDR3 is 13 amino acids long. The ends were cut back, 5 bases at V and 12 bases at J, with 17 bases in the middle. CDR3 residues: CASSAGGAALQFF. The CDR3 coding sequence is TGTGCCAGCAGCGCAGGGGGGGCAGCCTTGCAGTTCTTC.

This clonotype was found a few times. The chain couples TRBV20-1 to TRBJ2-1; D gene uncertain. Between the trimmed V and J ends, which lost 2 bases and 5 bases, there was a span of 1 base. CDR1 is DFQATT, CDR2 SNEGSKA, per germline (reference sequence). This CDR3 has 10 amino acids. In nucleotides, the CDR3 is TGCAGTGCTAGAAACAATGAGCAGTTCTTC. Encoded protein: CSARNNEQFF.

This clonotype was counted between two and nine times. The V gene is TRBV29-1, the J gene TRBJ2-3; D may be TRBD2 (6 bases). The ends were cut back, 6 bases at V and 5 bases at J, with 24 bases in the middle. The CDR3 runs to 16 residues. CDR1 is SQVTM, CDR2 ANQGSEA, per germline. CDR3 DNA: TGCAGCGTGGCCGAGGACTACTCCGGTTTCGGAGATACGCAGTATTTT. Translation gives CSVAEDYSGFGDTQYF.

V gene TRBV29-1 combines with J gene TRBJ1-1; D perhaps matches TRBD1 (5 bases). Trimming cost V 4 bases and J 4 bases, with 16 bases left between them. Germline lookup yields CDR1 SQVTM and CDR2 ANQGSEA. This CDR3 spans 14 amino acids. The CDR3 nucleotides are TGCAGCGTTGGGAGGGGCACCCAGGGCACTGAAGCTTTCTTT. Amino acid sequence: CSVGRGTQGTEAFF.

The chain has TRBV11-2 and TRBJ2-1; D remains unclear. Trimming left V 2 bases short and J 5 bases short, with 10 bases between. The CDR3 has 14 amino acids. Germline CDR1 reads SGHAT; CDR2 reads FQNNGV. The CDR3 coding sequence is TGTGCCAGCAGCTTAAGTCTAAGGGACAATGAGCAGTTCTTC. Translation gives CASSLSLRDNEQFF. The full variable domain, with the rest looked up from reference TRBV11-2 and TRBJ2-1, is EAGVAQSPRYKIIEKRQSVAFWCNPISGHATLYWYQQILGQGPKLLIQFQNNGVVDDSQLPKDRFSAERLKGVDSTLKIQPAKLEDSAVYLCASSLSLRDNEQFFGPGTRLTVL.

The chain couples TRBV7-2 to TRBJ1-5; D is possibly TRBD1 (6 bases). The CDR3 is 15 amino acids. Between the trimmed V and J ends, which lost 0 bases and 7 bases, there was a span of 13 bases. Germline CDR1 and CDR2: SGHTA and FQGNSA. The CDR3 DNA is TGTGCCAGCAGCTTAGCCTACAGGGTTGGACAGCCCCAGCATTTT. Residues: CASSLAYRVGQPQHF.

This clonotype was seen many times. The chain is built from TRBV6-5 and TRBJ1-1; 9 positions agree with TRBD1. The germline V gene has CDR1 MNHEY and CDR2 SVGAGI. The trim removed 6 bases at V and 5 bases at J, leaving 10 bases unmatched. The CDR3 is 15 amino acids. CDR3 sequence (DNA): TGTGCCAGCAGGCCATTTACAGGGGGCATGACTGAAGCTTTCTTT. Translation: CASRPFTGGMTEAFF.

This clonotype showed up just a few times. This chain links TRBV11-2 with TRBJ2-7, with D perhaps TRBD1 (7 bases). The germline CDR1 and CDR2 sequences are SGHAT and FQNNGV. Trimming left V 5 bases short and J 1 base short, with 18 bases between. The CDR3 is 16 amino acids. CDR3: CASSPLARQGSYEQYF. For the CDR3, the DNA is TGTGCCAGCAGCCCCCTAGCGCGACAGGGATCCTACGAGCAGTACTTC.

This clonotype occurred a few times. V gene TRBV7-9 combines with J gene TRBJ2-1; possible D gene TRBD1, 5 bases. Germline V gene data show CDR1 as SEHNR and CDR2 as FQNEAQ (reference sequence). There are 13 residues in the CDR3. Trimming took off 5 bases at V and 5 bases at J, with 10 bases between the two ends. In DNA form, the CDR3 reads TGTGCCAGCAGCCTCGCCAGGGACAATGAGCAGTTCTTC. This translates into CASSLARDNEQFF. Together with reference TRBV7-9 and TRBJ2-1, the CDR3 gives the full variable domain: DTGVSQNPRHKITKRGQNVTFRCDPISEHNRLYWYRQTLGQGPEFLTYFQNEAQLEKSRLLSDRFSAERPKGSFSTLEIQRTEQGDSAMYLCASSLARDNEQFFGPGTRLTVL.

The chain uses TRBV7-2 and TRBJ2-7; TRBD1 matches at 9 bases. Germline V lookup: CDR1 SGHTA, CDR2 FQGNSA. This CDR3 region has 14 residues. Trimming cost V 5 bases and J 3 bases; bases outside gene matches: 5. The CDR3 protein is CASSPGTGNYEQYF. The DNA of the CDR3 is TGTGCCAGCAGCCCGGGGACAGGGAACTACGAGCAGTACTTC.

The chain links TRBV2 to TRBJ1-5; 7 nucleotides align to TRBD1. This CDR3 region has 13 residues. The germline CDR1 and CDR2 sequences are SNHLY and FYNNEI. The J segment lost 7 bases and the V segment lost 5 bases, leaving 5 bases of the junction unmatched. The CDR3 nucleotides are TGTGCCAGCAGTACGGGACAGTACCAGCCCCAGCATTTT. Protein product: CASSTGQYQPQHF. Complete variable domain (other parts from reference TRBV2 and TRBJ1-5): EPEVTQTPSHQVTQMGQEVILRCVPISNHLYFYWYRQILGQKVEFLVSFYNNEISEKSEIFDDQFSVERPDGSNFTLKIRSTKLEDSAMYFCASSTGQYQPQHFGDGTRLSIL.

This clonotype was seen only a few times. This chain uses TRBV6-1 with TRBJ2-1, with 13 bases lining up with TRBD2. Germline loops: CDR1 MNHNS, CDR2 SASEGT. Unmatched junction bases numbered 12, after V lost 4 bases and J lost 12 bases. The CDR3 contains 16 residues. The CDR3 sequence: CASSGRGTSGIGWQFF. In nucleotides, the CDR3 is TGTGCCAGCAGTGGACGAGGGACTAGCGGGATCGGGTGGCAGTTCTTC.

This clonotype occurred many times. The chain couples TRBV7-9 to TRBJ2-5, with D possibly matching TRBD2 (5 bases). Germline CDR1 reads SEHNR; CDR2 reads FQNEAQ (reference sequence). This CDR3 region has 14 residues. Deletions cut 2 bases from V and 5 bases from J, with 12 bases between. CDR3 residues: CASSLFGGGETQYF. The CDR3 DNA follows: TGTGCCAGCAGCTTATTTGGAGGCGGGGAGACCCAGTACTTC.

This clonotype occurred many times. The J gene is TRBJ2-1, the V gene TRBV20-1, with 10 bases matching TRBD2. CDR3 length equals 14 residues. The germline gives CDR1 DFQATT, CDR2 SNEGSKA (reference sequence). V shed 3 bases and J 10 bases; nucleotides not matched to a gene: 9. The CDR3 DNA follows: TGCAGTGCTAGGGGACTAGCGTTTGGAAACGAGCAGTTCTTC. Translation: CSARGLAFGNEQFF.

The chain joins TRBV18 to TRBJ1-3; TRBD1 matches at 7 bases. Germline loops: CDR1 KGHSH, CDR2 LQKENI. The CDR3 is 17 amino acids. With V trimmed by 6 bases and J by 0 bases, 11 bases remained unmatched. The CDR3 sequence: CASSPTGTVFSGNTIYF. DNA for the CDR3: TGTGCCAGCTCTCCGACCGGGACAGTTTTCTCTGGAAACACCATATATTTT.

The rearrangement links TRBV11-2 to TRBJ1-1, with D possibly TRBD1 on 6 matching bases. The germline V gene has CDR1 SGHAT and CDR2 FQNNGV. V dropped 0 bases and J dropped 5 bases, with 13 bases sitting between them. This CDR3 has 15 amino acids. The CDR3 coding sequence is TGTGCCAGCAGCTTAGAGCAGGGGAGGGGAACTGAAGCTTTCTTT. It yields the protein CASSLEQGRGTEAFF.

This clonotype was picked up a small number of times. This rearrangement joins TRBV20-1 to TRBJ2-3; 7 positions agree with TRBD2. The CDR3 has 15 residues. Germline CDR1 is DFQATT and CDR2 is SNEGSKA (reference sequence). As DNA, the CDR3 is TGCAGCGCCAAGCGGGCGGGAGTTACCACAGATACGCAGTATTTT. As protein: CSAKRAGVTTDTQYF.

Sample share makes this clonotype medium-sized. This sequence joins TRBV7-2 and TRBJ2-2; D possibly corresponds to TRBD1 (5 bases). This CDR3 has 14 amino acids. Germline CDR1 reads SGHTA; CDR2 reads FQGNSA. Trimming removed 5 bases at V and 2 bases at J, with 9 bases between. The CDR3 sequence is CASSQTVNTGELFF. For the CDR3, the DNA is TGTGCCAGCAGCCAGACAGTCAACACCGGGGAGCTGTTTTTT.

This clonotype has more than one count but fewer than ten. The gene calls are TRBV20-1 and TRBJ1-1; D is uncertain. The CDR3 totals 11 residues. V was trimmed by 4 bases and J by 11 bases, leaving 14 bases between them. Germline V lookup: CDR1 DFQATT, CDR2 SNEGSKA (reference sequence). DNA of the CDR3: TGCAGTGCTACCCTGGTTTTCGCGGCTTTCTTT. Its translation is CSATLVFAAFF.

This sequence joins TRBV28 and TRBJ2-1, with TRBD1 identical over 7 bases. The V and J ends lost 6 bases and 7 bases, in that order; junction bases with no gene match: 9. Germline V gives CDR1 MDHEN, CDR2 SYDVKM. The CDR3 sequence is 14 residues long. DNA for the CDR3: TGTGCCAGCAGCCGGGACAGTGGGATGAATGAGCAGTTCTTC. Translated, it gives CASSRDSGMNEQFF.

This clonotype was seen a handful of times. The chain combines TRBV18 with TRBJ2-7; D is perhaps TRBD1 (5 bases). The CDR3 extends over 15 amino acids. The V end was cut by 3 bases, the J end by 1 base, with 13 bases between. Germline CDR1 KGHSH, CDR2 LQKENI. The CDR3 DNA reads TGTGCCAGCTCACCCGGACAACTACAATCCTACGAGCAGTACTTC. It is translated as CASSPGQLQSYEQYF.

This chain connects TRBV6-2 or TRBV6-3 to TRBJ1-1, with 7 nucleotides matching TRBD1. V lost 4 bases to trimming and J lost 4 bases; unmatched junction nucleotides: 6. This CDR3 has 14 residues. CDR1 MNHEY and CDR2 SVGEGT come from the germline V gene. CDR3 loop: CASSSRGLVTEAFF. CDR3 DNA sequence: TGTGCCAGCAGTTCAAGGGGGCTGGTCACTGAAGCTTTCTTT.

This clonotype was seen repeatedly, ten times or more. The chain joins TRBV4-1 to TRBJ1-1, with D unclear. Trimming left V 1 base short and J 8 bases short, with 14 bases between. CDR3 size: 14 residues. Germline lookup yields CDR1 MGHRA and CDR2 YSYEKL. This CDR3 is CASSQGPSSREAFF. The CDR3 DNA follows: TGCGCCAGCAGCCAAGGCCCGTCAAGTCGCGAAGCTTTCTTT.

Turning to this clonotype: One base away lies a much larger clone, so this may be a sequencing read error. The chain employs TRBV2 and TRBJ2-7, with TRBD2 identical over 15 bases. The CDR3 extends over 15 amino acids. V was pared by 6 bases and J by 8 bases, with 8 bases of the junction left unmatched. Germline lookup yields CDR1 SNHLY and CDR2 FYNNEI. CDR3 DNA sequence: TGTGCCAGCAGCGAGGGACTAGCGGGAGGTGAAAAGCAGTACTTC. Protein: CASSEGLAGGEKQYF.

The chain carries TRBV20-1 and TRBJ2-7, with unresolved D. The CDR3 has 14 residues. Deletions cut 6 bases from V and 2 bases from J, with 17 bases between. Germline CDR1 reads DFQATT; CDR2 reads SNEGSKA (reference sequence). The CDR3 here is CSAFPRSAPYEQYF. In DNA, the CDR3 is TGCAGTGCCTTTCCCCGGAGTGCACCCTACGAGCAGTACTTC.